This T cell receptor (beta chain) was captured in a study of OX40 agonist ivuxolimab in advanced cancers. Study context: Three individuals attained partial responses, comprising one hepatocellular carcinoma case and two cutaneous melanoma cases.

Germline values: CDR1 MNHEY, CDR2 SVGAGI. The CDR3 is 14 amino acids. V was pared by 0 bases and J by 1 base, with 3 bases between. Points on this clone: What it binds is not known.

Points from the study as a whole: The antigens recognized by the expanded peripheral T cells, that is their antigen specificity, were not determined. Within 6 weeks, CD4+ and CD8+ blood T cells expanded clonally at 0.1 to 3.0 mg/kg.

Assay: immunoSEQ multiplex PCR; the TCRdb copy retains only in-frame clones and omits some. The table has 70,000 to 85,000 clones, around nine tenths seen once. The receptor's source is an adult with an advanced solid tumor such as melanoma, head and neck, liver or kidney cancer. This chain uses TRBV6-5 with TRBJ2-2; D gene ambiguous. Material: CD4+ or CD8+ T cells sorted from blood, obtained in a trial of the OX40 agonist ivuxolimab. The CDR3 nucleotides are TGTGCCAGCAGTTACTCGCAGAACACCGGGGAGCTGTTTTTT. Translation: CASSYSQNTGELFF.